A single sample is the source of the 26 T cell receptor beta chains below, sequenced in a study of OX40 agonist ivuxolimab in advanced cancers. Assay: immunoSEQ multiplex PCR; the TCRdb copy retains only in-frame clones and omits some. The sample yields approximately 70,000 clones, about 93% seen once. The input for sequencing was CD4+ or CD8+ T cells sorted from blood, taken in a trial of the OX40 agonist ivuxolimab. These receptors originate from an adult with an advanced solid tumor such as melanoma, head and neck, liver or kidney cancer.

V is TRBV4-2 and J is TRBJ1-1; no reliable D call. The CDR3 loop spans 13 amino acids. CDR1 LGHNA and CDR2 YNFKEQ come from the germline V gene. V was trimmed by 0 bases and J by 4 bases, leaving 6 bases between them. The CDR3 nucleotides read TGTGCCAGCAGCCAAGATCGAGGCACTGAAGCTTTCTTT. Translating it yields CASSQDRGTEAFF.

CDR3 region: CASSGGGHGNQPQHF. The CDR3 DNA sequence: TGTGCCAGCAGCGGTGGGGGTCACGGCAATCAGCCCCAGCATTTT. This chain uses TRBV7-9 with TRBJ1-5; D possibly corresponds to TRBD1 (5 bases). Looked up from germline, CDR1 is SEHNR and CDR2 is FQNEAQ (reference sequence). The CDR3 contains 15 residues. Trimming left V 5 bases short and J 2 bases short, with 13 bases between.

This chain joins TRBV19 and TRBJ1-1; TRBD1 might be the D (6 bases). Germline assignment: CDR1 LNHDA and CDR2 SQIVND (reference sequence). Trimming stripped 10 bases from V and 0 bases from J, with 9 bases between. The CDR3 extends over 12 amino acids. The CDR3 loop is CATGQLNTEAFF. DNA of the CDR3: TGTGCCACCGGACAGCTGAACACTGAAGCTTTCTTT.

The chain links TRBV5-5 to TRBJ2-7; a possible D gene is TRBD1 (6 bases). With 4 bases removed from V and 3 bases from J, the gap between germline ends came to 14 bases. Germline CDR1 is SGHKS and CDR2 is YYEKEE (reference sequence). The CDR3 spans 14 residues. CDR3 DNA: TGTGCCAGCAGCGCCGGGACACGACTCTACGAGCAGTACTTC. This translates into CASSAGTRLYEQYF.

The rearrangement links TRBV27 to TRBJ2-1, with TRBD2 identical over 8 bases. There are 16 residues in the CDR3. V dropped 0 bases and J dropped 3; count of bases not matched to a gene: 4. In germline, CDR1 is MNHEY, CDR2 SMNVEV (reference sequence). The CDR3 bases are TGTGCCAGCAGTTTATCGACGGGAGGGGTCTACAATGAGCAGTTCTTC. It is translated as CASSLSTGGVYNEQFF.

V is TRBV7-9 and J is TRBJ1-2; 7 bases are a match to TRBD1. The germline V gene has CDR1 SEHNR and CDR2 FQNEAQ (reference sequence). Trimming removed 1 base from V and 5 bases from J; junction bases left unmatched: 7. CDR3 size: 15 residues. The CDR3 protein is CASSLGTGDHYGYTF. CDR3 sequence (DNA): TGTGCCAGCAGCTTAGGGACAGGAGACCATTATGGCTACACCTTC.

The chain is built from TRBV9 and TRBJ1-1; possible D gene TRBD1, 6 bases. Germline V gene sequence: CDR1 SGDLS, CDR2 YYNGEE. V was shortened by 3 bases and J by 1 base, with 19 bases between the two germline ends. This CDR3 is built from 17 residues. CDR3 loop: CASSDPGGLRRNTEAFF. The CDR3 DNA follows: TGTGCCAGCAGCGACCCCGGGGGGCTAAGGCGGAACACTGAAGCTTTCTTT. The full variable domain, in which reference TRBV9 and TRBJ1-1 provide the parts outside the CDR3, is DSGVTQTPKHLITATGQRVTLRCSPRSGDLSVYWYQQSLDQGLQFLIQYYNGEERAKGNILERFSAQQFPDLHSELNLSSLELGDSALYFCASSDPGGLRRNTEAFFGQGTRLTVV.

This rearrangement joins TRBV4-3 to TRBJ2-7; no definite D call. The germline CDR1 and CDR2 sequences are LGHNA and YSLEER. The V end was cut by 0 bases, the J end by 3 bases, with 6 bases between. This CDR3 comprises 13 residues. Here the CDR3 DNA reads TGCGCCAGCAGCCAAGATGGTAGCTACGAGCAGTACTTC. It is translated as CASSQDGSYEQYF.

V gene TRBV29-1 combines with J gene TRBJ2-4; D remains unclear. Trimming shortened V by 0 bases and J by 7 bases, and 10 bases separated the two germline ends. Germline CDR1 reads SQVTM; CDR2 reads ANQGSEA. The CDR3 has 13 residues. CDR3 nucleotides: TGCAGCGTTGAAGATCAATACCCCAACATTCAGTACTTC. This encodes CSVEDQYPNIQYF.

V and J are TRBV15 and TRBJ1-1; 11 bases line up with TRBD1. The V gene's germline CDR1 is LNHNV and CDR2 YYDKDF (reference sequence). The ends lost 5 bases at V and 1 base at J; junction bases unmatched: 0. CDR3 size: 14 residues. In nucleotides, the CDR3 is TGTGCCACCAGCGGGACAGGGGGGAACACTGAAGCTTTCTTT. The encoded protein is CATSGTGGNTEAFF.

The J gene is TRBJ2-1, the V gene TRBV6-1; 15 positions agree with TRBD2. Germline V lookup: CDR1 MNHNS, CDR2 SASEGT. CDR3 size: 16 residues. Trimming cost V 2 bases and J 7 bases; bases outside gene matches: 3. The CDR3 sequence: CASSEWGLAGGNEQFF. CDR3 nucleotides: TGTGCCAGCAGTGAATGGGGACTAGCGGGGGGTAATGAGCAGTTCTTC.

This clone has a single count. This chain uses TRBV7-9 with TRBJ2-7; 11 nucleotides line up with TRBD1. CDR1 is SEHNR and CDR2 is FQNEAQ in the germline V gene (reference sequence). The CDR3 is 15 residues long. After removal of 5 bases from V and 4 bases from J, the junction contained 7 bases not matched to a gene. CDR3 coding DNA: TGTGCCAGCAGCCCCCGGGACAGGGGGGAATACGAGCAGTACTTC. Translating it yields CASSPRDRGEYEQYF. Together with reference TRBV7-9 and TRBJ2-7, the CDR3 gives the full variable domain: DTGVSQNPRHKITKRGQNVTFRCDPISEHNRLYWYRQTLGQGPEFLTYFQNEAQLEKSRLLSDRFSAERPKGSFSTLEIQRTEQGDSAMYLCASSPRDRGEYEQYFGPGTRLTVT.

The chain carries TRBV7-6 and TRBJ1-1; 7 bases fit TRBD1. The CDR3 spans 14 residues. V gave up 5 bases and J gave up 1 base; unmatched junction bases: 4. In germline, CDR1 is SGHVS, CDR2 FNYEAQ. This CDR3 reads CASSPTGKNTEAFF. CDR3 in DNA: TGTGCCAGCAGCCCGACAGGGAAGAACACTGAAGCTTTCTTT. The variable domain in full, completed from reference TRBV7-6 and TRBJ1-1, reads GAGVSQSPRYKVTKRGQDVALRCDPISGHVSLYWYRQALGQGPEFLTYFNYEAQQDKSGLPNDRFSAERPEGSISTLTIQRTEQRDSAMYRCASSPTGKNTEAFFGQGTRLTVV.

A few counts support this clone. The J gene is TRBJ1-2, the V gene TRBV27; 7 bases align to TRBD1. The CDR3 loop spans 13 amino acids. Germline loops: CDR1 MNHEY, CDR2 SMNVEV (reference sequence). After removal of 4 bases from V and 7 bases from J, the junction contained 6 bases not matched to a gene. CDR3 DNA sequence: TGTGCCAGCAGTTCAGGGGGGTGGAGTGGCTACACCTTC. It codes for CASSSGGWSGYTF.

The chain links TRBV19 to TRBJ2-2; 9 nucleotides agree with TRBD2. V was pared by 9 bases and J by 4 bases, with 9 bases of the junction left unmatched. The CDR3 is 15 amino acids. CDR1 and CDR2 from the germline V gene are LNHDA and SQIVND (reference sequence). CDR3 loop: CASPRGTSFTGELFF. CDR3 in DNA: TGTGCCAGCCCAAGGGGGACTAGCTTCACCGGGGAGCTGTTTTTT.

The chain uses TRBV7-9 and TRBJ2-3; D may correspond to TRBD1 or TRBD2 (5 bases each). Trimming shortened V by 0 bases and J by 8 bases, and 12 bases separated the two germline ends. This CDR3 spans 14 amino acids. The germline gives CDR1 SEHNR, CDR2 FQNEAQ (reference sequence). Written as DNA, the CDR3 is TGTGCCAGCAGCTTAGCGTACGGGGCAGGTACGCAGTATTTT. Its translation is CASSLAYGAGTQYF.

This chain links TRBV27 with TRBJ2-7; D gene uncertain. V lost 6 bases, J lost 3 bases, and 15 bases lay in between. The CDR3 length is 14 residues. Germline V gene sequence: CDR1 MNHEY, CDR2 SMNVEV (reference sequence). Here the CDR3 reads CASRPTGPHYEQYF. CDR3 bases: TGTGCCAGCAGGCCAACCGGGCCTCACTACGAGCAGTACTTC.

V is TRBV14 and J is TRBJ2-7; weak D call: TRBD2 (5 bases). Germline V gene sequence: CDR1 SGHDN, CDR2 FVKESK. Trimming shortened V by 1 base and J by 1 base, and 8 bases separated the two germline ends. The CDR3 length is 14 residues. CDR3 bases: TGTGCCAGCAGCCAAGGGAGCGGATCCTACGAGCAGTACTTC. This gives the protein CASSQGSGSYEQYF. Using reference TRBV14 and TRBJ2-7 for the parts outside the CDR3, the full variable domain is EAGVTQFPSHSVIEKGQTVTLRCDPISGHDNLYWYRRVMGKEIKFLLHFVKESKQDESGMPNNRFLAERTGGTYSTLKVQPAELEDSGVYFCASSQGSGSYEQYFGPGTRLTVT.

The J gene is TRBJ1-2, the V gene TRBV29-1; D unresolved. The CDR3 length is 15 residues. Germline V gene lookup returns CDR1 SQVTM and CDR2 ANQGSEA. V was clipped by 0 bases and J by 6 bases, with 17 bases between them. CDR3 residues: CSVEDRMFQVDGYTF. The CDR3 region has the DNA TGCAGCGTTGAAGACCGGATGTTCCAAGTTGATGGCTACACCTTC.

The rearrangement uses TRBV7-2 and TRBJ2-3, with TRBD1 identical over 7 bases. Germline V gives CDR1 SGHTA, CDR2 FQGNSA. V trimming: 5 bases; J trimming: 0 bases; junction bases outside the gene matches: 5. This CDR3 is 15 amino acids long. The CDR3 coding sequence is TGTGCCAGCAGCCCCGGGACAGCAAGCACAGATACGCAGTATTTT. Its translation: CASSPGTASTDTQYF.

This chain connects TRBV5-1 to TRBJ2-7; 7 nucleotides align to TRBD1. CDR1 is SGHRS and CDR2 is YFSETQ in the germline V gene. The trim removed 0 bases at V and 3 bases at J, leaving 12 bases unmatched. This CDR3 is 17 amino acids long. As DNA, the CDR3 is TGCGCCAGCAGCTTGGTGGTCCGGGACAGAGATTACTACGAGCAGTACTTC. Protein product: CASSLVVRDRDYYEQYF.

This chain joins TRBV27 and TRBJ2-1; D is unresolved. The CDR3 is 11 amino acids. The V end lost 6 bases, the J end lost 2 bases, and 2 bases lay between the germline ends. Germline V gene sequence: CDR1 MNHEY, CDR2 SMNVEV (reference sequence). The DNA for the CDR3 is TGTGCCAGCAGCACCTACAATGAGCAGTTCTTC. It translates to CASSTYNEQFF.

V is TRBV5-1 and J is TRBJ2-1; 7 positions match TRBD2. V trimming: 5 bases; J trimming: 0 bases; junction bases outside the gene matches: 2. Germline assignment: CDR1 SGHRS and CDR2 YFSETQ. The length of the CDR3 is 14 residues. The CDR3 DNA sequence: TGCGCCAGCAGGGGCGGGAGCTCCTACAATGAGCAGTTCTTC. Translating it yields CASRGGSSYNEQFF.

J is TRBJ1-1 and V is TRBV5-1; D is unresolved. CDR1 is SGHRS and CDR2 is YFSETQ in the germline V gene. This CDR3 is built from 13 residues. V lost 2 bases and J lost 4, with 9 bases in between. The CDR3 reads CASSFRYGTEAFF. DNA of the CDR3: TGCGCCAGCAGCTTCCGGTATGGCACTGAAGCTTTCTTT.

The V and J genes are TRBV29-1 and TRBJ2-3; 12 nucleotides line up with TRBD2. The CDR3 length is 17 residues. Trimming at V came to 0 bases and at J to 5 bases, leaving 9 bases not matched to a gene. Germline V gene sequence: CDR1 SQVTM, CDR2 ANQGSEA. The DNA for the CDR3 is TGCAGCGTTGAAGAATGGGCTAGCGGGAGGGCCCAAGATACGCAGTATTTT. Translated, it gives CSVEEWASGRAQDTQYF.

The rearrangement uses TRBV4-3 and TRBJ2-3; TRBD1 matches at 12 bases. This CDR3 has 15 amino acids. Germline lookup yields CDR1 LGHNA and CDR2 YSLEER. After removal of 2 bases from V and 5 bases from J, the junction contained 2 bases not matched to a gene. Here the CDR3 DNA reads TGCGCCAGCAGCCAACGGGACAGGGGGCAAGATACGCAGTATTTT. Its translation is CASSQRDRGQDTQYF.